Listed below are T cell receptor beta chains from one sample, sequenced in a study of cytomegalovirus exposure and HLA in healthy donors. The data were produced by immunoSEQ multiplex PCR, yet TCRdb's version contains in-frame clones alone and is incomplete. The sample has over 150,000 clones; about four fifths are singletons. The specimen was PBMCs. These receptors came from a girl aged 10-17 years in good health and CMV-seropositive. CDR3s include the opening cysteine and the closing phenylalanine or tryptophan. The D gene is left open where the match is weak. Size is omitted from some rows. Given values are once, few, many or a class for expanded clones.

size	V	D	J	DNA	CDR3
NA	TRBV30	TRBD1	TRBJ1-3	TGTGCCTGGAGTAGGGGGCGGACCTCTGGAAACACCATATATTTT	CAWSRGRTSGNTIYF
NA	TRBV7-2	NA	TRBJ2-5	TGTGCCAGCAGCTTAGCGGGGGGGCCGGCAGAGACCCAGTACTTC	CASSLAGGPAETQYF
NA	TRBV5-6	NA	TRBJ1-1	TGTGCCAGCAGCCCCGGGGGGGGTTGGACTGAAGCTTTCTTT	CASSPGGGWTEAFF
NA	TRBV6-1	TRBD1	TRBJ1-1	TGTGCCAGCAGTGAGCCAGGGGGCTGGGATGAAGCTTTCTTT	CASSEPGGWDEAFF
NA	TRBV19	NA	TRBJ2-1	TGTGCCAGTATCCCGGGGCGGGGTATCAATGAGCAGTTCTTC	CASIPGRGINEQFF
NA	TRBV10-1	TRBD2	TRBJ2-3	TGCGCCAGCAGTGATTCCACCGGACTAGCGGGGACAGATACGCAGTATTTT	CASSDSTGLAGTDTQYF
NA	TRBV5-1	NA	TRBJ1-6	TGCGCCAGCAGCTTGTGGTCTAGTGAAGGGGATTCACCCCTCCACTTT	CASSLWSSEGDSPLHF
NA	TRBV6-5	NA	TRBJ2-5	TGTGCCAGCAGAGGTCGGAGGGGGGGACAAGAGACCCAGTACTTC	CASRGRRGGQETQYF
NA	TRBV7-8	TRBD1	TRBJ1-1	TGTGCCAGCAGAAATCCGGGACAGGGGCGCCCGAAAGCTTTCTTT	CASRNPGQGRPKAFF
NA	TRBV6-1	NA	TRBJ1-4	TGTGCCAGCAGTGAATCGCTAACAGTAGAAAAACTGTTTTTT	CASSESLTVEKLFF
NA	TRBV7-8	NA	TRBJ1-2	TGTGCCAGCAGCTTTCTTTCACCCGTTGGGCGGACAGCGAACTATGGCTACACCTTC	CASSFLSPVGRTANYGYTF
NA	TRBV4-1	NA	TRBJ1-5	TGCGCCAGCAGCCAAGATAGCCCGCGGTTTCAGCCCCAGCATTTT	CASSQDSPRFQPQHF
NA	TRBV9	NA	TRBJ2-3	TGTGCCAGCAGCGTAGCGGGGGCAGATACGCAGTATTTT	CASSVAGADTQYF
NA	TRBV15	NA	TRBJ2-7	TGTGCCACCAGCCTAGCCGGGACACCAGCTCAGGAGCAGTACTTC	CATSLAGTPAQEQYF
NA	TRBV9	NA	TRBJ2-5	TGTGCCAGCAGCGTAGCTCGTGGGTGGGCCTCGGAAGAGACCCAGTACTTC	CASSVARGWASEETQYF
NA	TRBV19	TRBD1	TRBJ2-7	TGTGCCAGTACTACAGGGGGAGAGCAGTACTTC	CASTTGGEQYF
few	TRBV30	TRBD1	TRBJ2-2	TGTGCCTGGTTACAGGGGGCGATCAACACCGGGGAGCTGTTTTTT	CAWLQGAINTGELFF
NA	TRBV7-2	NA	TRBJ2-7	TGTGCCAGCAGCTTTATCGGTCCCGAGCAGTACTTC	CASSFIGPEQYF
NA	TRBV5-1	TRBD2	TRBJ2-3	TGCGCCAGCAGCTTGGAAGCTAGCGGGGCGTCAGATACGCAGTATTTT	CASSLEASGASDTQYF
NA	TRBV2	TRBD2	TRBJ2-3	TGTGCCAGCAGGGGACTAGCGGGGGGAGGAACAGATACGCAGTATTTT	CASRGLAGGGTDTQYF
NA	TRBV27	NA	TRBJ1-2	TGTGCCAGCAGTTTAAGGGGCGGGGGGCTCCACTATGGCTACACCTTC	CASSLRGGGLHYGYTF
NA	TRBV10-3	NA	TRBJ2-2	TGTGCCATCAGTGAAGCTAGCGCGAACACCGGGGAGCTGTTTTTT	CAISEASANTGELFF
NA	TRBV4-3	NA	TRBJ2-3	TGCGCCAGCAGCCAAGGTCACAGGGTAACAGATACGCAGTATTTT	CASSQGHRVTDTQYF
NA	TRBV27	TRBD2	TRBJ2-7	TGTGCCAGCAGTTGGACTAGCGGGGGTAACGAGCAGTACTTC	CASSWTSGGNEQYF
NA	TRBV27	NA	TRBJ2-2	TGTGCCAGCAGAAAGCAGGGACTTACCGGGGAGCTGTTTTTT	CASRKQGLTGELFF
NA	TRBV13	NA	TRBJ2-3	TGTGCCAGCAGCTTAGAGATTGGAAACCCTCTACTGACAGGAGAGGATTGTGGCACAGATACGCAGTATTTT	CASSLEIGNPLLTGEDCGTDTQYF
NA	TRBV5-8	NA	TRBJ2-7	TGTGCCAGCAGCTTGGACAGGGCCCAAATAGATTACGAGCAGTACTTC	CASSLDRAQIDYEQYF
NA	TRBV6-6	NA	TRBJ2-7	TGTGCCAGCAGTTACTCACCCCTGAGCTCCTACGAGCAGTACTTC	CASSYSPLSSYEQYF
NA	TRBV27	TRBD2	TRBJ2-7	TGTGCCAGCAGTGTCACCGGGACTAGCATGTTCGAGCAGTACTTC	CASSVTGTSMFEQYF
few	TRBV9	TRBD2	TRBJ2-3	TGTGCCAGCAGCGTAGATCCAGGGCGGGGGGAGACGCAGTATTTT	CASSVDPGRGETQYF
NA	TRBV29-1	NA	TRBJ2-5	TGCAGCGTCGGGAATAGGGAGACCCAGTACTTC	CSVGNRETQYF
NA	TRBV5-5	NA	TRBJ1-4	TGTGCCAGCAGCCAACAAGCCCTACAGGGCCAGAATGAAAAACTGTTTTTT	CASSQQALQGQNEKLFF
few	TRBV7-9	TRBD1	TRBJ2-7	TGTGCCAGCAGCGCCGGGACAGGGTTTTTGAAGCAGTACTTC	CASSAGTGFLKQYF
NA	TRBV5-6	NA	TRBJ1-6	TGTGCCAGCAGCAATACAGGGCCGCTGAATTCACCCCTCCACTTT	CASSNTGPLNSPLHF
once	TRBV9	TRBD2	TRBJ2-5	TGTGCCAGCAGCGTAGAGGGTCCCGGGACTAGCGGGGGGGCGGGCGAGACCCAGTACTTC	CASSVEGPGTSGGAGETQYF
few	TRBV19	NA	TRBJ2-7	TGTGCCAGTAGTGCCAGGGTTTCCTACGAGCAGTACTTC	CASSARVSYEQYF
NA	TRBV5-5	TRBD2	TRBJ2-2	TGTGCCAGCAGCCCTGGACTAGCGGGGGGCGGGGAGCTGTTTTTT	CASSPGLAGGGELFF
NA	TRBV30	NA	TRBJ1-2	TGTGCCTGGAGTGTCTGGAGAGCCTATGGCTACACCTTC	CAWSVWRAYGYTF
NA	TRBV5-5	NA	TRBJ2-5	TGTGCCAGCAGCTTGGAGCGCCAAGAGACCCAGTACTTC	CASSLERQETQYF
NA	TRBV7-9	NA	TRBJ1-3	TGTGCCAGCAGCTTAGACGCCCCGGGGTCTGGAAACACCATATATTTT	CASSLDAPGSGNTIYF
NA	TRBV27	NA	TRBJ2-1	TGTGCCAGCAGTTTCATGGGGCAGGGCTACAATGAGCAGTTCTTC	CASSFMGQGYNEQFF
once	TRBV6-5	NA	TRBJ1-1	TGTGCCACCGGCAGTTGTGGGTTCGGGGGCACTGAAGCTTTCTTT	CATGSCGFGGTEAFF
once	TRBV4-1	TRBD2	TRBJ2-2	TGCGCCAGCAGGTTAGCGGGGCACACCGGGGAGCTGTTTTTT	CASRLAGHTGELFF
NA	TRBV30	TRBD1	TRBJ1-2	TGTGCCTGGAGACCGGGACAGGGTCACTATGGCTACACCTTC	CAWRPGQGHYGYTF
NA	TRBV21-1	NA	TRBJ1-1	TGTGCCAGCAGCAAACCGCATTGGACAGACTACACTGAAGCTTTCTTT	CASSKPHWTDYTEAFF
NA	TRBV10-3	NA	TRBJ1-1	TGTGCCATCAGTGAGGGACACGGGGGAGTAAGCACTGAAGCTTTCTTT	CAISEGHGGVSTEAFF
NA	TRBV11-2	TRBD1	TRBJ1-2	TGTGCCAGCAGCTTTGAGACAGGGTACTATGGCTACACCTTC	CASSFETGYYGYTF